This TCR beta chain was captured in a study of blood T cell repertoires in COVID-19. Study overall: Acute and convalescent COVID-19 samples came from the United States, Italy and Spain. From T cells, B-cell-depleted T cells, or PBMCs came the material, which was cDNA or gDNA.

Per germline, CDR1 KGHDR and CDR2 SFDVKD. CDR3 length: 14 residues. Deletions cut 5 bases from V and 1 base from J, with 10 bases between. Some clones are missing from TCRdb's copy, which holds only in-frame ones; the method was immunoSEQ multiplex PCR. The table records around 260,000 clones, approximately 90% of them present only once. The receptor comes from a man aged 18 to 29 with active or convalescent COVID-19. The material sequenced was peripheral blood. The chain combines TRBV24-1 with TRBJ1-2; D ambiguous. CDR3 in amino acids: CATSGRGHNYGYTF. The CDR3 nucleotides are TGTGCCACCAGTGGGCGCGGCCATAACTATGGCTACACCTTC.